This entry is about one TCR beta chain. Its antigen is still unknown. The CDR3 contains 13 residues. Trimming took 6 bases from V and 0 from J, leaving 9 bases between them. Germline CDR1 is SGHDT and CDR2 is YYEEEE. Treatment reported: oral pan-JAK inhibitor, 5-10 mg twice daily. Sorting of CD4+ and CD8+ T cells was performed on PBMCs. The data derive from a study of CD8+ T cells in alopecia areata. Study background: Treatment comprised oral tofacitinib, 5 to 10 mg twice daily, in treated patients. Affected scalp percentage gauged treated patients' severity. General study points: Many expanded lesional clones persisted in scalp and blood during tofacitinib.

The authors extracted RNA and reverse transcribed it into cDNA as the sequencing template. TCRdb's table, derived via immunoSEQ multiplex PCR, lists solely in-frame clones and lacks some. The table shows approximately 210,000 clones, with around 66% occurring only once. The sample was CD4+ T cells sorted from blood, taken at week 4, from a patient treated with tofacitinib. This TCR was recovered from a human donor with alopecia areata. The rearrangement links TRBV5-6 to TRBJ2-5; D unclear. The CDR3 DNA follows: TGTGCCAGCACCGTACTGAACCAAGAGACCCAGTACTTC. Translating gives CASTVLNQETQYF.